This T cell receptor (beta chain) was found in a study of tumor and adjacent non-tumor tissue in lung cancer. The template was RNA from unsorted bulk tissue. More than 3 cm separated this lung sample from the edge of the tumor. Germline-derived CDR1 and CDR2 are WNHNN and SYGVQD (reference sequence). The CDR3 length is 15 residues. V was shortened by 4 bases and J by 2 bases, with 13 bases between the two germline ends. Study-wide findings and caveats: Top 100 clones took a larger repertoire share in normal lung.

The library came from three nested PCR rounds adapted from ARM-PCR protocols. TCRdb recomputed calls from the multiplex PCR reads with MiXCR, one row per CDR3 protein. Of about 48,000 distinct CDR3 sequences listed, roughly 60% are singletons. This clonotype was detected ten times or more. Antigen: not known. The genes are TRBV10-1 and TRBJ2-3, with D tentatively TRBD1 (6 bases). This clonotype originated in a woman in her 70s with non-small cell lung cancer. The material sequenced was distant non-tumor lung tissue. The CDR3, as DNA: TGCGCCAGCAGTGGCTCGCAGGGGATCACAGATACGCAGTATTTT. Its protein is CASSGSQGITDTQYF.